Below are 24 T cell receptor beta chains sequenced from a single sample in a study of response to subunit inactivated influenza vaccine. TCRdb passed the RT-PCR reads through MiXCR, listing each CDR3 protein once. The sample has roughly 670,000 distinct CDR3 sequences, approximately 14% seen once. This specimen consisted of PBMCs from blood, obtained around 14 days before vaccination. Every receptor here comes from a man between 50 and 59 years old who received an inactivated influenza vaccine.

The chain recombines TRBV5-1 with TRBJ1-1; D ambiguous. CDR3 length: 14 residues. Trimming removed 1 base at V and 4 bases at J, with 11 bases between. CDR1 is SGHRS, CDR2 YFSETQ, per germline. Here the CDR3 DNA reads TGCGCCAGCAGCTTGCGAGTAGACGGCACTGAAGCTTTCTTT. Protein: CASSLRVDGTEAFF.

This clonotype was observed a few times. The J gene is TRBJ2-7, the V gene TRBV29-1; 9 nucleotides match TRBD1. The length of the CDR3 is 13 residues. The trim removed 6 bases at V and 3 bases at J, leaving 6 bases unmatched. Germline lookup yields CDR1 SQVTM and CDR2 ANQGSEA. The CDR3, as DNA: TGCAGCGTGAAGACAGGGGGAAGCTACGAGCAGTACTTC. Amino acid sequence: CSVKTGGSYEQYF.

The chain recombines TRBV7-9 with TRBJ2-5; D tentatively fits TRBD1 or TRBD2 (5 bases each). Germline V gives CDR1 SEHNR, CDR2 FQNEAQ (reference sequence). There are 15 residues in the CDR3. The ends were cut back, 1 base at V and 2 bases at J, with 11 bases in the middle. For the CDR3, the DNA is TGTGCCAGCAGCTTAGTTCAGGGACGTCAAGAGACCCAGTACTTC. Amino acid sequence: CASSLVQGRQETQYF.

CDR3 residues: CASSLVADSYEQYF. For the CDR3, the DNA is TGCGCCAGCAGCTTGGTAGCGGACTCCTACGAGCAGTACTTC. The J gene is TRBJ2-7, the V gene TRBV5-1; perhaps TRBD2 as D (6 bases). The V end lost 0 bases, the J end lost 0 bases, and 7 bases lay between the germline ends. Germline values: CDR1 SGHRS, CDR2 YFSETQ. The CDR3 has 14 residues.

This chain joins TRBV5-4 and TRBJ2-3; 7 nucleotides align to TRBD1. Trimming cost V 3 bases and J 1 base; bases outside gene matches: 11. CDR1 and CDR2 (germline): SGHNT, YYREEE (reference sequence). This CDR3 is built from 17 residues. The CDR3 sequence is CASSSGNRGVGTDTQYF. CDR3 nucleotide sequence: TGTGCCAGCAGCTCCGGCAACAGGGGTGTGGGCACAGATACGCAGTATTTT.

This clonotype was seen at least ten times. The gene calls are TRBV28 and TRBJ1-4; tentative D call: TRBD1 (5 bases). Germline CDR1 MDHEN, CDR2 SYDVKM. Trimming took off 4 bases at V and 4 bases at J, with 16 bases between the two ends. The CDR3 sequence is 16 residues long. CDR3 protein: CASSYVPGRLNEKLFF. Written as DNA, the CDR3 is TGTGCCAGCAGTTACGTACCGGGACGTCTTAATGAAAAACTGTTTTTT.

The chain is built from TRBV29-1 and TRBJ2-3; 8 positions match TRBD2. The CDR3 contains 13 residues. The germline V gene encodes CDR1 SQVTM and CDR2 ANQGSEA. V was clipped by 6 bases and J by 5 bases; unmatched bases: 7. This CDR3 is CSVGAGEVDTQYF. CDR3 bases: TGCAGCGTGGGAGCGGGAGAGGTAGATACGCAGTATTTT.

The chain couples TRBV19 to TRBJ1-4; D gene ambiguous. CDR1 is LNHDA, CDR2 SQIVND, per germline (reference sequence). V was shortened by 6 bases and J by 6 bases, with 17 bases between the two germline ends. This CDR3 has 15 amino acids. The DNA for the CDR3 is TGTGCCAGTAGCTTAGAAGGCGTCGGGGATGAAAAACTGTTTTTT. Protein product: CASSLEGVGDEKLFF.

This clonotype was observed at least ten times. The chain joins TRBV11-2 to TRBJ1-1; no clear D. V was clipped by 0 bases and J by 4 bases, with 9 bases between them. The CDR3 contains 14 residues. CDR1 is SGHAT and CDR2 is FQNNGV in the germline V gene. DNA of the CDR3: TGTGCCAGCAGCTTAGAGCCCCTTGGCACTGAAGCTTTCTTT. This sequence encodes CASSLEPLGTEAFF.

This clonotype occurred once. This chain links TRBV5-1 with TRBJ2-1, with no clear D. The germline gives CDR1 SGHRS, CDR2 YFSETQ. The CDR3 runs to 15 residues. V lost 0 bases, J lost 6 bases, and 13 bases lay in between. This CDR3 reads CASSLDAGVTNEQFF. For the CDR3, the DNA is TGCGCCAGCAGCTTGGACGCCGGAGTAACCAATGAGCAGTTCTTC.

This clonotype was picked up many times. The chain links TRBV12-3 or TRBV12-4 to TRBJ2-3; D is undetermined. V was cut by 6 bases and J by 0 bases, with 4 bases left in between. This CDR3 region has 12 residues. CDR3: CASRRSTDTQYF. For the CDR3, the DNA is TGTGCCAGCAGACGGAGCACAGATACGCAGTATTTT.

This clonotype has only one observation. J is TRBJ1-5 and V is TRBV12-3 or TRBV12-4; no firm D call. V dropped 9 bases and J dropped 4 bases, with 13 bases sitting between them. CDR3 size: 13 residues. The CDR3 protein is CASQPGKNQPQHF. DNA of the CDR3: TGTGCCAGTCAACCGGGCAAAAATCAGCCCCAGCATTTT.

The chain links TRBV29-1 to TRBJ2-5, with a possible D match to TRBD1 (6 bases). V was shortened by 4 bases and J by 4 bases, with 10 bases between the two germline ends. Germline V lookup: CDR1 SQVTM, CDR2 ANQGSEA. The CDR3 covers 12 residues. CDR3 sequence: CSVGGRGETQYF. For the CDR3, the DNA is TGCAGCGTTGGAGGCAGGGGAGAGACCCAGTACTTC.

This clonotype has at least ten counts. The chain couples TRBV5-1 to TRBJ2-7, with 7 bases identical to TRBD1. This CDR3 region has 14 residues. Looked up from germline, CDR1 is SGHRS and CDR2 is YFSETQ. V dropped 4 bases and J dropped 2; count of bases not matched to a gene: 6. CDR3 DNA sequence: TGCGCCAGCAGCCCGGGGACAGAGACCTACGAGCAGTACTTC. Translation gives CASSPGTETYEQYF.

The J gene is TRBJ2-3, the V gene TRBV7-2; TRBD2 agrees at 11 bases. The ends lost 5 bases at V and 6 bases at J; junction bases unmatched: 7. CDR1 is SGHTA and CDR2 is FQGNSA in the germline V gene. This CDR3 comprises 15 residues. CDR3 nucleotides: TGTGCCAGCAGCGATAGCGGGGGGGCACCCGATACGCAGTATTTT. Translation: CASSDSGGAPDTQYF.

This clonotype was found many times. The genes are TRBV9 and TRBJ2-7; D unresolved. The CDR3 loop spans 14 amino acids. The germline V and J ends were trimmed by 3 bases and 6 bases, with 16 bases remaining between them. Germline V CDR1 and CDR2: SGDLS, YYNGEE. CDR3 residues: CASSADLGLSEQYF. The CDR3 DNA reads as TGTGCCAGCAGCGCCGACCTGGGATTGAGCGAGCAGTACTTC.

This rearrangement joins TRBV7-3 to TRBJ2-3; D is unresolved. The CDR3 has 13 residues. V lost 5 bases and J lost 6, with 12 bases in between. Per the germline V gene, CDR1 is SGHTA and CDR2 is FQGTGA. CDR3 sequence reads: CASSLQLGDTQYF. The DNA of the CDR3 is TGTGCCAGCAGCCTACAGTTGGGGGATACGCAGTATTTT.

This clonotype was counted only a few times. This chain uses TRBV24-1 with TRBJ1-5, with no clear D. The length of the CDR3 is 14 residues. Germline CDR1 is KGHDR and CDR2 is SFDVKD. Trimming removed 8 bases from V and 2 bases from J, with 12 bases in between. The CDR3 DNA is TGTGCCACCACCGGAGGGCCCCGCAATCAGCCCCAGCATTTT. This codes for CATTGGPRNQPQHF.

This clonotype has more than one count but fewer than ten. One end of the junction is discordant with germline, which a read error may explain. The gene calls are TRBV6-1 and TRBJ1-1; no firm D call. Germline CDR1 reads MNHNS; CDR2 reads SASEGT. The CDR3 runs to 11 residues. CDR3 bases: TGTGCCAGCAGCTACTTAGACATCTACGTCTTT. Its translation: CASSYLDIYVF.

The table lists this clonotype with a few counts. The chain links TRBV28 to TRBJ1-6; D is uncertain. Trimming stripped 7 bases from V and 0 bases from J, with 13 bases between. This CDR3 is 16 amino acids long. Germline CDR1 reads MDHEN; CDR2 reads SYDVKM. Here the CDR3 reads CASTPSLSSYNSPLHF. The CDR3 nucleotides are TGTGCCAGCACCCCGAGTCTCAGCTCCTATAATTCACCCCTCCACTTT.

This clonotype was observed once. The chain combines TRBV28 with TRBJ1-6; D may be TRBD1 (5 bases). V lost 2 bases, J lost 10 bases, and 12 bases lay in between. This CDR3 region has 14 residues. Germline V CDR1 and CDR2: MDHEN, SYDVKM. The chain's CDR3 is CASSLVPPGSPLHF. The CDR3 DNA reads TGTGCCAGCAGTTTAGTCCCTCCAGGGTCACCCCTCCACTTT.

The chain couples TRBV6-5 to TRBJ2-7; 14 bases map to TRBD2. V dropped 2 bases and J dropped 5; count of bases not matched to a gene: 8. The CDR3 is 17 residues long. Germline V gene data show CDR1 as MNHEY and CDR2 as SVGAGI. The DNA for the CDR3 is TGTGCCAGCAGTTACAGAGGGACTAGCGGGAGTCGCGACGAGCAGTACTTC. It codes for CASSYRGTSGSRDEQYF.

The gene calls are TRBV20-1 and TRBJ1-2; TRBD1 agrees at 7 bases. CDR1 is DFQATT, CDR2 SNEGSKA, per germline (reference sequence). Germline trimming cut 8 bases from V and 4 bases from J; bases unmatched to any gene: 16. This CDR3 spans 15 amino acids. The CDR3 loop is CSPPGQRKEGYGYTF. CDR3 sequence (DNA): TGCAGTCCTCCGGGACAGCGTAAAGAGGGCTATGGCTACACCTTC.

The rearrangement uses TRBV6-2 or TRBV6-3 and TRBJ1-1; 7 bases align to TRBD1. Germline-derived CDR1 and CDR2 are MNHEY and SVGEGT. This CDR3 region has 14 residues. Losses at the gene ends were 0 bases for V and 5 bases for J; bases not matched to a gene: 3. CDR3 loop: CASSYSGTETEAFF. CDR3 bases: TGTGCCAGCAGTTACTCAGGGACAGAAACTGAAGCTTTCTTT.